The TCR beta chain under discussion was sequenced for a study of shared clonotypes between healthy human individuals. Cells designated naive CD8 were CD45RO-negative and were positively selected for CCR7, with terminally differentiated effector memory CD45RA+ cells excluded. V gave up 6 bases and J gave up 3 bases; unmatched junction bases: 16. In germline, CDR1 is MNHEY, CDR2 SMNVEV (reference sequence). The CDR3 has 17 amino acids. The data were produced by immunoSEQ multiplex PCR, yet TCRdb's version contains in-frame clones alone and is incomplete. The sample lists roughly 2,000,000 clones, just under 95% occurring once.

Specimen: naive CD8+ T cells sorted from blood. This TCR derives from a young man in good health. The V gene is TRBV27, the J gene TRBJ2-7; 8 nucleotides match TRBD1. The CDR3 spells CASSHNLVSGGRYEQYF. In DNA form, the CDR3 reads TGTGCCAGCAGCCACAACCTGGTTTCAGGGGGCCGCTACGAGCAGTACTTC.